The sequence of this TCR beta chain was determined in a study of early T cells in non-severe SARS-CoV-2 infection. About the study: Chains from this unsorted whole-blood bulk RNA could not be paired.

The CDR3 runs to 11 residues. Germline assignment: CDR1 SNHLY and CDR2 FYNNEI. Trimming took 6 bases from V and 3 from J, leaving 6 bases between them. There are a few counts of this clonotype. Its target is not known. Separate cDNA molecules each had unique molecular identifiers attached to them. In TCRdb, the 5' RACE reads were re-called with MiXCR into one record per CDR3 protein. This sample carries around 80,000 distinct CDR3 sequences, approximately 15% of them seen once, and the ten largest clones take 1.4%. Study-wide findings and caveats: The matching step, a VDJdb search, favored anti-spike CD8 responses and missed private and CD4 specificities.

The V call is TRBV2, the J call TRBJ2-7, with D uncertain. The clonotype was recovered from an adult who was a healthcare worker with PCR-confirmed SARS-CoV-2 infection or an uninfected control (not recorded which). The sequenced sample was whole blood. This CDR3 is CASSVRYEQYF. The CDR3 nucleotides are TGTGCCAGCAGCGTTCGCTACGAGCAGTACTTC. The complete variable domain, with remaining parts taken from reference TRBV2 and TRBJ2-7, reads EPEVTQTPSHQVTQMGQEVILRCVPISNHLYFYWYRQILGQKVEFLVSFYNNEISEKSEIFDDQFSVERPDGSNFTLKIRSTKLEDSAMYFCASSVRYEQYFGPGTRLTVT.